A single sample gave rise to the 19 T cell receptor beta chains below, sequenced in a study of T cell repertoires in cytomegalovirus infection. TCRdb reprocessed the reads with MiXCR, giving one entry per CDR3 protein. The table includes 700,000 to 900,000 distinct CDR3 sequences, almost 30% detected once. These receptors' antigens are unknown. The sequencing here drew on cultured CD8+ T cells from PBMCs, taken from culture after CMV antigen stimulation. These TCRs come from a human donor in good health (CMV status not recorded). Some clones in this sample may be carry-over from other donors' samples.

The gene calls are TRBV7-8 and TRBJ2-5; no reliable D call. Between the trimmed V and J ends, which lost 2 bases and 5 bases, there was a span of 12 bases. The CDR3 extends over 14 amino acids. Per the germline V gene, CDR1 is SGHVS and CDR2 is FQNEAQ. In nucleotides, the CDR3 is TGTGCCAGCAGCTTAAGGGCCCTGGTCGAGACCCAGTACTTC. It is translated as CASSLRALVETQYF.

The V and J genes are TRBV9 and TRBJ1-2, with a weak D call TRBD1 (5 bases). The CDR3 extends over 14 amino acids. Germline V gives CDR1 SGDLS, CDR2 YYNGEE. V lost 0 bases and J lost 7, with 13 bases in between. CDR3 bases: TGTGCCAGCAGCGTAGGGGACTCCGCACCTGGCTACACCTTC. Translated: CASSVGDSAPGYTF.

This clonotype came up a few times. This rearrangement joins TRBV4-1 to TRBJ1-2; 7 bases are shared with TRBD1. The germline CDR1 and CDR2 sequences are MGHRA and YSYEKL. This CDR3 region has 17 residues. The trim removed 4 bases at V and 0 bases at J, leaving 11 bases unmatched. CDR3 sequence (DNA): TGCGCCAGCAGCCTCTGGACAGGAGACGATTCTAACTATGGCTACACCTTC. It codes for CASSLWTGDDSNYGYTF.

In its sample, this clonotype was seen a few times. The V and J genes are TRBV15 and TRBJ2-7, with D perhaps being TRBD1 or TRBD2 (6 bases each). Trimming shortened V by 3 bases and J by 0 bases, and 18 bases separated the two germline ends. This CDR3 contains 17 residues. Germline-derived CDR1 and CDR2 are LNHNV and YYDKDF (reference sequence). The CDR3 spells CATSRDKLGGLSYEQYV. CDR3 in DNA: TGTGCCACCAGCAGGGATAAACTGGGGGGCCTCTCCTACGAGCAGTACGTC.

This clonotype was counted at least ten times. The chain joins TRBV7-8 to TRBJ1-1; D is possibly TRBD1 (5 bases). The CDR3 totals 17 residues. Germline V gives CDR1 SGHVS, CDR2 FQNEAQ. Trimming took 1 base from V and 6 from J, leaving 21 bases between them. CDR3 bases: TGTGCCAGCAGCTTAGTTGGTAGGTTGGCGGGACGGGCTGAAGCTTTCTTT. This codes for CASSLVGRLAGRAEAFF. Based on the CDR3 plus reference TRBV7-8 and TRBJ1-1, the full variable domain is GAGVSQSPRYKVAKRGQDVALRCDPISGHVSLFWYQQALGQGPEFLTYFQNEAQLDKSGLPSDRFFAERPEGSVSTLKIQRTQQEDSAVYLCASSLVGRLAGRAEAFFGQGTRLTVV.

The V call is TRBV7-6, the J call TRBJ2-1, with a weak D call TRBD1 (5 bases). Trimming left V 5 bases short and J 2 bases short, with 13 bases between. CDR3 length equals 15 residues. Germline values: CDR1 SGHVS, CDR2 FNYEAQ. As DNA, the CDR3 is TGTGCCAGCAGCCCACATGGGGCAGCCTACAATGAGCAGTTCTTC. It translates to CASSPHGAAYNEQFF.

In this sample, this clonotype turned up a few times. This chain's CDR3 is CASSLANFGGANYGYTF. In nucleotides, the CDR3 is TGTGCCAGCAGCTTGGCCAACTTTGGTGGAGCTAACTATGGCTACACCTTC. The rearrangement links TRBV5-5 to TRBJ1-2; D remains ambiguous. The germline V and J ends were trimmed by 0 bases and 0 bases, with 15 bases remaining between them. In germline, CDR1 is SGHKS, CDR2 YYEKEE (reference sequence). The CDR3 runs to 17 residues.

This clonotype appeared many times. The chain recombines TRBV12-3 or TRBV12-4 with TRBJ1-1; D uncertain. Between the trimmed V and J ends, which lost 6 bases and 1 base, there was a span of 12 bases. The CDR3 consists of 14 residues. The CDR3, as DNA: TGTGCCAGCAGCTCCTCTTCTGCGAACACTGAAGCTTTCTTT. Translation gives CASSSSSANTEAFF.

The V and J genes are TRBV10-3 and TRBJ2-1; 10 nucleotides line up with TRBD1. J was trimmed by 8 bases and V by 4 bases; bases with no gene match: 5. CDR3 length equals 14 residues. CDR1 is ENHRY and CDR2 is SYGVKD in the germline V gene. For the CDR3, the DNA is TGTGCCATCAGTGCCGGGACAGGGGTTGATGAGCAGTTCTTC. It translates to CAISAGTGVDEQFF.

V is TRBV7-6 and J is TRBJ1-1, with a possible D match to TRBD1 (6 bases). There are 14 residues in the CDR3. The germline V gene encodes CDR1 SGHVS and CDR2 FNYEAQ. Trimming took off 0 bases at V and 6 bases at J, with 11 bases between the two ends. The CDR3 reads CASSLANREAEAFF. The CDR3 region has the DNA TGTGCCAGCAGCTTAGCGAACAGGGAAGCTGAAGCTTTCTTT.

The chain couples TRBV28 to TRBJ2-1; 10 nucleotides line up with TRBD2. The germline V gene has CDR1 MDHEN and CDR2 SYDVKM. The CDR3 totals 16 residues. V gave up 3 bases and J gave up 7 bases; unmatched junction bases: 9. This CDR3 is CASSFPSASGGNEQFF. The CDR3 region has the DNA TGTGCCAGCAGTTTCCCCTCCGCTAGCGGGGGAAATGAGCAGTTCTTC.

This clonotype was seen only a few times. This chain joins TRBV27 and TRBJ2-1; D is ambiguous. Trimming left V 3 bases short and J 0 bases short, with 6 bases between. CDR1 MNHEY and CDR2 SMNVEV come from the germline V gene (reference sequence). The CDR3 is 14 residues long. CDR3 nucleotide sequence: TGTGCCAGCAGTTTTACCGTCTCCTACAATGAGCAGTTCTTC. The encoded protein is CASSFTVSYNEQFF.

The chain joins TRBV12-3 or TRBV12-4 to TRBJ2-5, with TRBD2 identical over 11 bases. V gave up 5 bases and J gave up 4 bases; unmatched junction bases: 9. The CDR3 totals 16 residues. This chain's CDR3 is CASSLRLAGRGETQYF. CDR3 bases: TGTGCCAGCAGTCTCCGACTAGCGGGGAGGGGAGAGACCCAGTACTTC.

This clonotype appeared a few times. V and J are TRBV7-8 and TRBJ1-2; D gene unclear. This CDR3 contains 16 residues. CDR1 and CDR2 from the germline V gene are SGHVS and FQNEAQ. V lost 1 base, J lost 3 bases, and 15 bases lay in between. CDR3: CASSLGGLTADYGYTF. Here the CDR3 DNA reads TGTGCCAGCAGCTTAGGGGGATTGACGGCAGACTATGGCTACACCTTC.

This clonotype was seen only a few times. The V gene is TRBV7-6, the J gene TRBJ1-5, with a weak D call TRBD1 (5 bases). CDR1 SGHVS and CDR2 FNYEAQ come from the germline V gene. Deletions cut 5 bases from V and 1 base from J, with 12 bases between. CDR3 length equals 15 residues. The CDR3 DNA sequence: TGTGCCAGCAGCCCGATTTGGGGGAGCAATCAGCCCCAGCATTTT. This sequence encodes CASSPIWGSNQPQHF.

This clonotype is a singleton in its sample. The chain employs TRBV6-5 and TRBJ2-7, with 7 bases lining up with TRBD2. The ends lost 6 bases at V and 2 bases at J; junction bases unmatched: 4. The CDR3 contains 13 residues. Germline values: CDR1 MNHEY, CDR2 SVGAGI. As DNA, the CDR3 is TGTGCCAGCAGCGGGGGGACCCCCTACGAGCAGTACGTC. Residues: CASSGGTPYEQYV.

In its sample, this clonotype was seen once. The chain combines TRBV15 with TRBJ2-1; a possible D gene is TRBD2 (5 bases). Trimming removed 5 bases from V and 8 bases from J, with 13 bases in between. This CDR3 comprises 13 residues. Germline CDR1 LNHNV, CDR2 YYDKDF (reference sequence). This chain's CDR3 is CATSSFGSYEQFF. CDR3 nucleotides: TGTGCCACCAGCTCTTTTGGGAGCTATGAGCAGTTCTTC.

The J gene is TRBJ1-1, the V gene TRBV6-2 or TRBV6-3; 7 positions match TRBD1. This CDR3 spans 14 amino acids. Germline V gives CDR1 MNHEY, CDR2 SVGEGT. Trimming removed 3 bases from V and 3 bases from J; junction bases left unmatched: 4. CDR3 in DNA: TGTGCCAGCAGTTATAACAGGGGCTACACTGAAGCTTTCTTT. It specifies CASSYNRGYTEAFF.

J is TRBJ2-1 and V is TRBV5-1, with a tentative D call TRBD2 (5 bases). CDR1 and CDR2 (germline): SGHRS, YFSETQ. Trimming stripped 0 bases from V and 0 bases from J, with 10 bases between. The CDR3 contains 16 residues. The CDR3 nucleotides are TGCGCCAGCAGCTTGGACGGAGGAGTCTCCTACAATGAGCAGTTCTTC. Its protein product is CASSLDGGVSYNEQFF.